This record looks at one TCR beta chain sequence and its context. The antigen remains undetermined. The treatment is: around 19 received Ad26.COV2.S at low or high dose, single or two shots; about 5 received placebo; per-sample allocation not given. All samples were drawn on day 63, counting from the first vaccine or placebo injection. The record originates from a study of Ad26.COV2.S vaccination and SARS-CoV-2 variants. Study outcomes and limitations: Post-vaccination spike-specific CD8+ and CD4+ T cell responses reportedly had substantial breadth.

Measured with immunoSEQ multiplex PCR; TCRdb has only the in-frame clones, and not every one. The repertoire holds about 680,000 clones, roughly 90% seen once, with over 1.3% in the top ten. Germline-derived CDR1 and CDR2 are MNHEY and SVGAGI. With 2 bases removed from V and 9 bases from J, the gap between germline ends came to 11 bases. The length of the CDR3 is 13 residues. The rearrangement uses TRBV6-5 and TRBJ1-5; no clear D. This receptor was identified in a person aged 18-65 years who received the Ad26.COV2.S COVID-19 vaccine or a placebo. The specimen was peripheral blood, collected in a trial of Ad26.COV2.S vaccine versus placebo. DNA of the CDR3: TGTGCCAGCAGTTACCAGGACGGTCCGCCCCAGCATTTT. This translates into CASSYQDGPPQHF.